This TCR beta chain was retrieved from a study of cytomegalovirus exposure and HLA in healthy donors. General study results and limits: As confirmed in vitro, a few CMV-associated chains were specific for CMV antigens. Earlier findings revealed that most TCR beta V segments proved productive either about 87% or about 30% of the time.

Points on this clone: Its antigen is currently unknown.

It was with 60 Vbeta and 13 Jbeta primers that the PCR ran. Sequencing used immunoSEQ multiplex PCR; TCRdb keeps in-frame clones, though not all of them. The data show fewer than 200,000 clones, roughly 85% seen once. CDR1 SNHLY and CDR2 FYNNEI come from the germline V gene. The V end lost 5 bases, the J end lost 2 bases, and 14 bases lay between the germline ends. This CDR3 comprises 15 residues. Among the donors, all were healthy bone marrow donors. This TCR came from a man aged 35-49 years in good health and CMV-seronegative. V is TRBV2 and J is TRBJ2-3; D might be TRBD1 (6 bases). The sequenced material came from PBMCs. CDR3 in DNA: TGTGCCAGCAGTACGGGACAACCATCCACAGATACGCAGTATTTT. This codes for CASSTGQPSTDTQYF. Filled out from reference TRBV2 and TRBJ2-3, the complete variable domain reads EPEVTQTPSHQVTQMGQEVILRCVPISNHLYFYWYRQILGQKVEFLVSFYNNEISEKSEIFDDQFSVERPDGSNFTLKIRSTKLEDSAMYFCASSTGQPSTDTQYFGPGTRLTVL.